This entry concerns a single T cell receptor (beta chain). Its antigen is undetermined. The sample comes from a study of T cell responses to AZD1222 COVID-19 vaccine. The method was immunoSEQ multiplex PCR; TCRdb's version includes in-frame clones alone and lacks a portion of them. The sample lists more than 150,000 clones, 70% to 90% occurring once. General study points: Just a handful of AZD1222 recipients were seropositive at baseline.

Germline V CDR1 and CDR2: MGHDK, SYGVNS. CDR3 length: 15 amino acids. J lost 8 bases, V lost 4 bases, and 9 bases had no gene match. This clonotype was sampled from an adult in good health. The starting material was peripheral blood, obtained on day 0 of AZD1222 vaccination. V and J are TRBV25-1 and TRBJ1-4, with TRBD1 matching 8 bases. CDR3 sequence: CASSAQTGDYEKLFF. Written as DNA, the CDR3 is TGTGCCAGCAGTGCCCAGACAGGGGACTACGAAAAACTGTTTTTT. Drawing the rest from reference TRBV25-1 and TRBJ1-4, the complete variable domain is EADIYQTPRYLVIGTGKKITLECSQTMGHDKMYWYQQDPGMELHLIHYSYGVNSTEKGDLSSESTVSRIRTEHFPLTLESARPSHTSQYLCASSAQTGDYEKLFFGSGTQLSVL.